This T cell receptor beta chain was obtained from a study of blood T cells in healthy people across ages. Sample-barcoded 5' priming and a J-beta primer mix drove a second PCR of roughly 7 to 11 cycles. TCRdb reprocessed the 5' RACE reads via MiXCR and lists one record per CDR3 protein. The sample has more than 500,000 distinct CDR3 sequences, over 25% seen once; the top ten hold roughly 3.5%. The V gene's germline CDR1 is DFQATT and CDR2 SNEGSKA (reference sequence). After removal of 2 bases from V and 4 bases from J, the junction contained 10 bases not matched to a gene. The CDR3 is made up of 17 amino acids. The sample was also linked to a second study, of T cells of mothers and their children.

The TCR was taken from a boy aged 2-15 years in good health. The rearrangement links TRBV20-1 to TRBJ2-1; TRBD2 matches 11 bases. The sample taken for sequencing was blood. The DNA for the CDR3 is TGCAGTGCTAGATCACCGACATGGACTAGCGGGTACAATGAGCAGTTCTTC. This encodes CSARSPTWTSGYNEQFF.